What follows is one T cell receptor beta chain and its context. The antigen is unknown. In TCRdb, the 5' RACE reads were re-called with MiXCR into one record per CDR3 protein. This table has 400,000 to 450,000 distinct CDR3 sequences, roughly a sixth appearing once. This entry comes from a study of CD8 T cells in ankylosing spondylitis. Study results and caveats: Among TCR beta sequences, a motif of under 10 highly homologous variants appeared characteristic of ankylosing spondylitis blood.

Trimming at V came to 7 bases and at J to 7 bases, leaving 14 bases not matched to a gene. CDR1 is MNHNS, CDR2 SASEGT, per germline. This CDR3 is 15 amino acids long. The sample taken for sequencing was blood, either unsorted or a sorted T cell fraction (not recorded which). The origin of this receptor is a male donor with ankylosing spondylitis. The chain carries TRBV6-1 and TRBJ2-7; 9 bases match TRBD1. The CDR3 loop reads CASTGGTGWLREQYF. The CDR3 DNA reads TGTGCCAGCACCGGGGGGACAGGGTGGCTTCGGGAGCAGTACTTC.